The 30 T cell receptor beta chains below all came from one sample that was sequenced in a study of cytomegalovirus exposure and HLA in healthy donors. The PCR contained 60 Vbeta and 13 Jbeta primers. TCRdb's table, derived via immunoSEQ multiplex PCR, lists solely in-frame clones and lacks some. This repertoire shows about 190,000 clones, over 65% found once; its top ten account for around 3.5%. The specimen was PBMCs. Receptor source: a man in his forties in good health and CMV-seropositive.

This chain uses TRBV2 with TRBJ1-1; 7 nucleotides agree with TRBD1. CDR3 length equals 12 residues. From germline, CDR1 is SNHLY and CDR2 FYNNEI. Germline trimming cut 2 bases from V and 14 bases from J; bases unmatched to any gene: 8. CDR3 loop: CASSEQDRWGFF. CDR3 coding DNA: TGTGCCAGCAGTGAACAGGACAGGTGGGGCTTCTTT.

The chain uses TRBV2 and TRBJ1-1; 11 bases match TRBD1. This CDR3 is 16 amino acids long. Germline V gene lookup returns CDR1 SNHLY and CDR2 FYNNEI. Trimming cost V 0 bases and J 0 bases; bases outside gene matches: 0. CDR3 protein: CASSEAGQGVNTEAFF. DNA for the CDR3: TGTGCCAGCAGTGAAGCGGGACAGGGGGTGAACACTGAAGCTTTCTTT.

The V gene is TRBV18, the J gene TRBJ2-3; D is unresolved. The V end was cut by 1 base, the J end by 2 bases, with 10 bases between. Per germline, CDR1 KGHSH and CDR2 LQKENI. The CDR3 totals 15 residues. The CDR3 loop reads CASSPLLTFTDTQYF. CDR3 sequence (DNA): TGTGCCAGCTCACCACTGCTCACTTTCACAGATACGCAGTATTTT. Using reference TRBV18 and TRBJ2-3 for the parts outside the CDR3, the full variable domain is NAGVMQNPRHLVRRRGQEARLRCSPMKGHSHVYWYRQLPEEGLKFMVYLQKENIIDESGMPKERFSAEFPKEGPSILRIQQVVRGDSAAYFCASSPLLTFTDTQYFGPGTRLTVL.

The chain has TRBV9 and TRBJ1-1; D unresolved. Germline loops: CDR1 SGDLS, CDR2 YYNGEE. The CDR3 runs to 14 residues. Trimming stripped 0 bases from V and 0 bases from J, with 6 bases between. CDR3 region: CASSVEAMNTEAFF. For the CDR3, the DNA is TGTGCCAGCAGCGTAGAAGCCATGAACACTGAAGCTTTCTTT.

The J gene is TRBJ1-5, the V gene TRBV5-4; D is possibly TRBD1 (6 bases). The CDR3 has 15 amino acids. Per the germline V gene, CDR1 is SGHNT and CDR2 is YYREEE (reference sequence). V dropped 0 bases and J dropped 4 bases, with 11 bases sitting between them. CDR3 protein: CASSLGTDRNQPQHF. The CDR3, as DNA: TGTGCCAGCAGCTTGGGGACAGATAGAAATCAGCCCCAGCATTTT.

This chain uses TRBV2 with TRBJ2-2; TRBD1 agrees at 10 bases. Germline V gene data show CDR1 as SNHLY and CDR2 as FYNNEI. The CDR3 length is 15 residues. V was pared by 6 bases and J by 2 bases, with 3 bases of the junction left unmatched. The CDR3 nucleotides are TGTGCCAGCAGAAGGGACAGGGGAAACACCGGGGAGCTGTTTTTT. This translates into CASRRDRGNTGELFF.

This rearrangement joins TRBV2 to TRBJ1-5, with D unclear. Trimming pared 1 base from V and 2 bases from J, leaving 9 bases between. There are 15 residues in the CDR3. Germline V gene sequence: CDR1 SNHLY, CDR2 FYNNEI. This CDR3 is CASSEGGVGNQPQHF. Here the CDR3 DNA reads TGTGCCAGCAGTGAAGGGGGAGTTGGCAATCAGCCCCAGCATTTT.

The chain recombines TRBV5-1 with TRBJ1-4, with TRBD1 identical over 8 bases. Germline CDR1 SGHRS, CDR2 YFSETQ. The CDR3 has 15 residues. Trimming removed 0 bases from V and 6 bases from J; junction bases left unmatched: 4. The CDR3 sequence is CASSLVQGADEKLFF. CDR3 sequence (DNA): TGCGCCAGCAGCTTGGTCCAGGGGGCGGATGAAAAACTGTTTTTT.

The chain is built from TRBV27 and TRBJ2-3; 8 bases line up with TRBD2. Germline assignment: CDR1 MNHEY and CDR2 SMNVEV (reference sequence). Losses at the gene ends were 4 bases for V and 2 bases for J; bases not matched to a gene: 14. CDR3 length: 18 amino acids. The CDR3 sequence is CASSSSTPSGYDTDTQYF. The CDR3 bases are TGTGCCAGCAGTTCCTCTACCCCTAGCGGGTACGACACAGATACGCAGTATTTT.

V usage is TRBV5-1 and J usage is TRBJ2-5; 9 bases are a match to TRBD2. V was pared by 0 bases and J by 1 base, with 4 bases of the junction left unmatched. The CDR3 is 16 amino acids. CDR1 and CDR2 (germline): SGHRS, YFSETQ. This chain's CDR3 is CASSLGLAGTQETQYF. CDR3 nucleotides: TGCGCCAGCAGCTTGGGGCTAGCGGGGACCCAAGAGACCCAGTACTTC.

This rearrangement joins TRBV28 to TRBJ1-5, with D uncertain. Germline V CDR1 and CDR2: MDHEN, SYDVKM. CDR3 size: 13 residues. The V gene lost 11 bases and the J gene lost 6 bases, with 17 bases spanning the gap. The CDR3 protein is CAGSRSGSQPQHF. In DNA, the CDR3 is TGTGCCGGGTCCCGGTCCGGGAGTCAGCCCCAGCATTTT.

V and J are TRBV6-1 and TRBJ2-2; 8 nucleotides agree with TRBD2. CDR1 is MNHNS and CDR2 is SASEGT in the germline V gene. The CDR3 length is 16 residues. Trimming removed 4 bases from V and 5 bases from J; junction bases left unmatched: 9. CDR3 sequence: CASSGGGLSTTGELFF. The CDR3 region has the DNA TGTGCCAGCAGTGGCGGGGGGTTGAGTACGACCGGGGAGCTGTTTTTT.

CDR3 sequence reads: CASSLWASGSHTGELFF. CDR3 sequence (DNA): TGTGCCAGCAGTTTGTGGGCCAGCGGGAGTCACACCGGGGAGCTGTTTTTT. The chain uses TRBV28 and TRBJ2-2; 8 bases match TRBD2. After removal of 3 bases from V and 3 bases from J, the junction contained 9 bases not matched to a gene. CDR3 length: 17 residues. Germline V gene sequence: CDR1 MDHEN, CDR2 SYDVKM.

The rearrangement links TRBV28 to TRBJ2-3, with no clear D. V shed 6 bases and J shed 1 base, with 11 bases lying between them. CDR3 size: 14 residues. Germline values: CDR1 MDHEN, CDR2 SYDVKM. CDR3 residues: CASSPTLGTDTQYF. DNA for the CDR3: TGTGCCAGCAGCCCTACCCTTGGCACAGATACGCAGTATTTT. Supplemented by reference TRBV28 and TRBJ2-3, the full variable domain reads DVKVTQSSRYLVKRTGEKVFLECVQDMDHENMFWYRQDPGLGLRLIYFSYDVKMKEKGDIPEGYSVSREKKERFSLILESASTNQTSMYLCASSPTLGTDTQYFGPGTRLTVL.

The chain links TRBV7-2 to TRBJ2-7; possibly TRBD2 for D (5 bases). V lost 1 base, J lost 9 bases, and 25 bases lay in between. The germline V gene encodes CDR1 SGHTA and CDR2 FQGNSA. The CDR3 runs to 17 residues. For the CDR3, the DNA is TGTGCCAGCAGCTTAGATGGCACTAGTTCCTTCGTATCTGGGCAGTACTTC. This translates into CASSLDGTSSFVSGQYF.

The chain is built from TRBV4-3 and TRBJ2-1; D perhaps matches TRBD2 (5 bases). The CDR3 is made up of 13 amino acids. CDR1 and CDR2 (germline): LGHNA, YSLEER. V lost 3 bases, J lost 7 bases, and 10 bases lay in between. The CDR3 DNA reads TGCGCCAGCAGCCATGGACTTTGGAATGAGCAGTTCTTC. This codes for CASSHGLWNEQFF.

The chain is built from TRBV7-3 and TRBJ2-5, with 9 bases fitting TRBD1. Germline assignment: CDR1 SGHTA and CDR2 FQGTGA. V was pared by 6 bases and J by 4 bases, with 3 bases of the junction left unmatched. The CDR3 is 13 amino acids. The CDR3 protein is CASSQDRGETQYF. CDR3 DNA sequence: TGTGCCAGCAGTCAGGACAGGGGAGAGACCCAGTACTTC.

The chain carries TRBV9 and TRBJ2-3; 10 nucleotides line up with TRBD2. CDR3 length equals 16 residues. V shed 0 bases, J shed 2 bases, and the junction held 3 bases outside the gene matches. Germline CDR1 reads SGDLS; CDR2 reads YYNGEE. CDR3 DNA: TGTGCCAGCAGCGTAGCTACTAGCGGGAACACAGATACGCAGTATTTT. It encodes CASSVATSGNTDTQYF.

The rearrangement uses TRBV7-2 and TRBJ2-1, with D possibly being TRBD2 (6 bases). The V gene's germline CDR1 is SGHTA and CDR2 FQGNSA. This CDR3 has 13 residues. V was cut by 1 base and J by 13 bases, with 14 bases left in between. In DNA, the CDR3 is TGTGCCAGCAGCTTAGATTCCAGCGGGCTTCAGTTCTTC. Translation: CASSLDSSGLQFF.

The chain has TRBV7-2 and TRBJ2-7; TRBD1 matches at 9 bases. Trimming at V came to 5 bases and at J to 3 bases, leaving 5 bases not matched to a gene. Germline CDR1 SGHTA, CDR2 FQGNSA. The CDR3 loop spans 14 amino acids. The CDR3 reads CASSPRTGVYEQYF. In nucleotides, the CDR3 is TGTGCCAGCAGCCCCCGGACAGGGGTCTACGAGCAGTACTTC.

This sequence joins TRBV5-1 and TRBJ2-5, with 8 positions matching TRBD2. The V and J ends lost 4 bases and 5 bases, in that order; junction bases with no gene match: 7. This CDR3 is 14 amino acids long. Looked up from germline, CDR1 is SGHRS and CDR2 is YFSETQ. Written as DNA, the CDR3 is TGCGCCAGCAGCCAAAGCGGGGGCGGGGAGACCCAGTACTTC. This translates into CASSQSGGGETQYF.

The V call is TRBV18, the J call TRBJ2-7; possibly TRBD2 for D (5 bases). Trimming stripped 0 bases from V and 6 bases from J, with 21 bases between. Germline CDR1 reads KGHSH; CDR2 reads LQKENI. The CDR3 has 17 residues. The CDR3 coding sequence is TGTGCCAGCTCACCACCGAGGGATCCAGGCCTAGGTCGCGAGCAGTACTTC. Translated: CASSPPRDPGLGREQYF.

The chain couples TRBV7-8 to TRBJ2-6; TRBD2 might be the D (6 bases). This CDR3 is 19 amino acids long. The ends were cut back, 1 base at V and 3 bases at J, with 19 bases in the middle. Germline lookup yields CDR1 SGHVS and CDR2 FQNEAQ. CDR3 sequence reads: CASSLVTLASVLGANVLTF. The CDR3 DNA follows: TGTGCCAGCAGCTTAGTAACTCTAGCGTCGGTCCTTGGGGCCAACGTCCTGACTTTC.

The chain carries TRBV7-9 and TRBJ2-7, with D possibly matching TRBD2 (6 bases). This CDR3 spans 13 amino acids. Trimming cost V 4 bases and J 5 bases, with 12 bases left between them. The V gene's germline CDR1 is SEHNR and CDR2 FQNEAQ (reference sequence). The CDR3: CASSWGDPNEQYF. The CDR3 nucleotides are TGTGCCAGCAGCTGGGGGGACCCGAACGAGCAGTACTTC.

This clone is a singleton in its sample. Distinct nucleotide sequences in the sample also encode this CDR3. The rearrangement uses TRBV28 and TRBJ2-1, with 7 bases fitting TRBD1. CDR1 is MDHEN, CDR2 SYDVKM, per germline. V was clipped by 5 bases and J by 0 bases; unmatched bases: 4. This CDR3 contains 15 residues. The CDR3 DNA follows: TGTGCCAGCAGTCTGACAGGGAGCTCCTACAATGAGCAGTTCTTC. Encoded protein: CASSLTGSSYNEQFF.

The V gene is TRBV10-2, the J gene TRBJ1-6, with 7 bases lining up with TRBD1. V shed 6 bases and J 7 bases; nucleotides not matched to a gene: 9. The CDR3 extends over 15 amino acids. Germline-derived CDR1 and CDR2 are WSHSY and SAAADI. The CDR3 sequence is CASRLTGKGNSPLHF. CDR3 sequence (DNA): TGCGCCAGCAGATTGACAGGGAAGGGAAATTCACCCCTCCACTTT.

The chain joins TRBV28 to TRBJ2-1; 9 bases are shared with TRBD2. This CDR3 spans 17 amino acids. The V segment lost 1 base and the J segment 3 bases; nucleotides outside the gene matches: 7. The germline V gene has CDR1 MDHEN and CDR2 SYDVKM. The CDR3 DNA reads TGTGCCAGCAGTTTATTACCTAGCGGGGACCACTACAATGAGCAGTTCTTC. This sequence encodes CASSLLPSGDHYNEQFF.

In nucleotides, the CDR3 is TGTGCCAGCAGTTTATCGGAGACTAGCGCCGAGCAGTACTTC. Its protein is CASSLSETSAEQYF. The rearrangement joins TRBV27 to TRBJ2-7; 8 bases are a match to TRBD2. Trimming at V came to 0 bases and at J to 6 bases, leaving 4 bases not matched to a gene. Looked up from germline, CDR1 is MNHEY and CDR2 is SMNVEV (reference sequence). The length of the CDR3 is 14 residues.

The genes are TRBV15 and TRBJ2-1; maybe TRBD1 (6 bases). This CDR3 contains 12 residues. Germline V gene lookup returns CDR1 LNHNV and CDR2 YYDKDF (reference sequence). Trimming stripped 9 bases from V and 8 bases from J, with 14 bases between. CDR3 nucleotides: TGTGCCACTCGAAGGGGGTCCCATGAGCAGTTCTTC. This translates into CATRRGSHEQFF.

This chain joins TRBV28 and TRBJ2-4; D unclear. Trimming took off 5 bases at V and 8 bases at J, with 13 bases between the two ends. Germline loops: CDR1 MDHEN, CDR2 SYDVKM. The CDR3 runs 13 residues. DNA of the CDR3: TGTGCCAGCAGTCCCCCGGCCAGCGACATTCAGTACTTC. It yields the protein CASSPPASDIQYF.